Described below is a single T cell receptor beta chain sequence and its context. What it binds is not known. Germline values: CDR1 SQVTM, CDR2 ANQGSEA. The CDR3 runs 14 residues. V was pared by 1 base and J by 0 bases, with 9 bases between. The sample originates from a study of T cell repertoires in cytomegalovirus infection. The wider study: From public TCR beta signatures came an indication of both CMV infection and matching HLA type.

MiXCR, applied by TCRdb to the reads, yields one record per CDR3 protein. The data hold 100,000 to 150,000 distinct CDR3 sequences, with approximately 9.2% observed a single time. The study's findings and limits: The ex vivo response showed dominance by HLA-C-restricted CMV-specific TCR beta clonotypes.

Sequencing was done on a sample of PBMCs. This chain connects TRBV29-1 to TRBJ1-2; D remains unclear. This TCR derives from a human donor in good health (CMV status not recorded). Some clones in this sample may be carry-over from other donors' samples. The CDR3 DNA follows: TGCAGCGTTGAAGGCGGCAGTTCTAACTATGGCTACACCTTC. Translated: CSVEGGSSNYGYTF.